This T cell receptor (beta chain) came from a study of cytomegalovirus exposure and HLA in healthy donors. Overall study context: Approximately 180 million T cells yielded roughly 120 million unique TCR beta sequences, as an earlier analysis found. Study-wide findings and caveats: It emerged from a later analysis that several of the most significant clusters appeared to be linked to common viral pathogens.

The study ran its PCR with 60 Vbeta and 13 Jbeta primers. TCRdb keeps only in-frame clones here, not all; method: immunoSEQ multiplex PCR. This table lists 180,000 or so clones. As for this clone: The antigen is unknown.

The V gene lost 0 bases and the J gene lost 6 bases, with 15 bases spanning the gap. The CDR3 is made up of 16 amino acids. The germline CDR1 and CDR2 sequences are MNHNS and SASEGT. This clonotype originated in a boy between 5 and 17 years old in good health and CMV-seronegative. The chain couples TRBV6-1 to TRBJ2-1; weak D call: TRBD1 (5 bases). The material sequenced was PBMCs. The CDR3 DNA reads TGTGCCAGCAGTGAAGCGAGGCAGGGCCCAGTCAATGAGCAGTTCTTC. This sequence encodes CASSEARQGPVNEQFF.